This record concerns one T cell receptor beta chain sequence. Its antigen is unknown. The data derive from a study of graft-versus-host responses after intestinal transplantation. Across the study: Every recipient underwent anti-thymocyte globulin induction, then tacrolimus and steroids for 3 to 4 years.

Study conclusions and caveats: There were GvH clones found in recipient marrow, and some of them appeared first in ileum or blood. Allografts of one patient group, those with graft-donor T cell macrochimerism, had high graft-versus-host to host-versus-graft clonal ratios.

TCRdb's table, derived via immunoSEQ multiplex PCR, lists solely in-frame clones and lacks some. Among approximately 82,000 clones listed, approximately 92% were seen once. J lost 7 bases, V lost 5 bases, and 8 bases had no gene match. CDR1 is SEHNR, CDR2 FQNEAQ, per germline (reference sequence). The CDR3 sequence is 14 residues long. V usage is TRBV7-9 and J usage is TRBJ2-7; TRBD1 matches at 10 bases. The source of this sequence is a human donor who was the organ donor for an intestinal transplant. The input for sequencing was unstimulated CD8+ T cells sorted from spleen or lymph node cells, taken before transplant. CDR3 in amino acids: CASSPRDRGIEQYF. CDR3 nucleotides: TGTGCCAGCAGCCCCCGGGACAGGGGAATAGAGCAGTACTTC.